This TCR beta chain emerged from a study of tumor-infiltrating lymphocytes in primary liver carcinoma. The authors made TCR beta cDNA from around 500 ng total RNA with a constant-region primer. It was through three nested multiplex PCR rounds of slightly modified ARM-PCR that TCR beta libraries arose. The two initial PCR rounds, approximately 10 cycles each, used TRBV1-TRBV30 forward and C-beta reverse primers. A single record per CDR3 protein comes from TCRdb applying MiXCR to the multiplex PCR reads. In the table there are roughly 80,000 distinct CDR3 sequences, approximately 69% of which are singletons. Co-extraction of RNA and DNA was performed on about 19-32 mg of unsorted bulk tissue. CDR3 length equals 13 residues. Germline V gene lookup returns CDR1 MNHEY and CDR2 SVGEGT. About this clonotype: The junction departs from the called germline gene at one end, perhaps through a read error.

This TCR came from a man aged 40-49 years with primary liver carcinoma and hepatitis B virus infection. V usage is TRBV6-2 or TRBV6-3 and J usage is TRBJ2-7; D remains ambiguous. The sequenced sample was tumor-adjacent normal liver tissue. The CDR3 sequence is CTSSPDWVYEQYF. The CDR3 coding sequence is TGTACCAGCAGCCCCGACTGGGTCTACGAGCAGTACTTC.